This is a list of T cell receptor beta chains from one sample in a study of memory CD4+ T cells and cytomegalovirus serostatus. Profiled with immunoSEQ multiplex PCR; TCRdb holds only in-frame clones, not every one. The sample comprises tens of thousands of clones, approximately 75% of which are singletons, and roughly 0.99% rests with the top ten. Sequenced material: memory CD4+ T cells from blood. The receptors shown here come from an adult in good health and CMV-seronegative. Each CDR3 is given with its conserved first and last residue. The order of the fields is D gene, J gene, clone size, V gene, CDR3 protein, CDR3 DNA. D genes are given only for firm matches. The size of a clone is reported for some rows only, either as once, few or many, or as a class for expanded clones.

D: TRBD1
J: TRBJ2-5
size: once
V: TRBV4-2
CDR3: CASSLGQDRAQQETQYF
DNA: TGTGCCAGCAGTCTGGGACAGGACCGCGCTCAACAAGAGACCCAGTACTTC

D: -
J: TRBJ1-1
size: -
V: TRBV6-1
CDR3: CASSERGAPEAFF
DNA: TGTGCCAGCAGTGAAAGGGGGGCCCCCGAAGCTTTCTTT

D: TRBD2
J: TRBJ2-2
size: -
V: TRBV10-3
CDR3: CAIRGLAGDTGELFF
DNA: TGTGCCATCAGGGGACTAGCGGGAGACACCGGGGAGCTGTTTTTT

D: -
J: TRBJ1-5
size: -
V: TRBV7-7
CDR3: CASSLSANQPQHF
DNA: TGTGCCAGCAGCTTATCGGCTAATCAGCCCCAGCATTTT

D: -
J: TRBJ2-5
size: -
V: TRBV7-7
CDR3: CASSLGAQETQYF
DNA: TGTGCCAGCAGCTTAGGTGCACAAGAGACCCAGTACTTC

D: -
J: TRBJ2-1
size: -
V: TRBV9
CDR3: CASSVVGRGQDEQFF
DNA: TGTGCCAGCAGCGTAGTCGGGAGGGGACAGGATGAGCAGTTCTTC

D: -
J: TRBJ2-4
size: -
V: TRBV28
CDR3: CASSLKGNIQYF
DNA: TGTGCCAGCAGTTTAAAGGGGAACATTCAGTACTTC

D: -
J: TRBJ1-2
size: few
V: TRBV4-2
CDR3: CASSQDRVDYGYTF
DNA: TGTGCCAGCAGCCAAGATCGGGTTGACTATGGCTACACCTTC

D: TRBD2
J: TRBJ2-6
size: -
V: TRBV13
CDR3: CASSLDGGDYGANVLTF
DNA: TGTGCCAGCAGCTTAGATGGCGGGGACTATGGGGCCAACGTCCTGACTTTC

D: -
J: TRBJ2-3
size: -
V: TRBV5-4
CDR3: CASSSQGSTDTQYF
DNA: TGTGCCAGCAGCTCTCAAGGGAGCACAGATACGCAGTATTTT

D: -
J: TRBJ1-1
size: -
V: TRBV10-1
CDR3: CASRKDTNTEAFF
DNA: TGCGCCAGCAGGAAGGACACGAACACTGAAGCTTTCTTT

D: -
J: TRBJ2-2
size: -
V: TRBV7-2
CDR3: CASSLDRWELFF
DNA: TGTGCCAGCAGCTTAGACCGTTGGGAGCTGTTTTTT

D: -
J: TRBJ2-2
size: -
V: TRBV10-3
CDR3: CAISDGAGVGITGELFF
DNA: TGTGCCATCAGTGACGGGGCAGGGGTTGGGATTACCGGGGAGCTGTTTTTT

D: TRBD1
J: TRBJ2-1
size: -
V: TRBV6-5
CDR3: CASRTGPTHNEQFF
DNA: TGTGCCAGCAGGACAGGGCCGACGCACAATGAGCAGTTCTTC

D: -
J: TRBJ1-4
size: once
V: TRBV5-1
CDR3: CASSLGNSGTNEKLFF
DNA: TGCGCCAGCAGCTTAGGTAATTCTGGGACTAATGAAAAACTGTTTTTT

D: TRBD1
J: TRBJ2-6
size: -
V: TRBV7-9
CDR3: CASSARGTGTGANVLTF
DNA: TGTGCCAGCAGCGCACGGGGGACAGGGACTGGGGCCAACGTCCTGACTTTC

D: -
J: TRBJ1-5
size: few
V: TRBV7-8
CDR3: CASSPSVQAPQHF
DNA: TGTGCCAGCAGCCCCTCCGTCCAGGCGCCCCAGCATTTT

D: -
J: TRBJ2-5
size: few
V: TRBV18
CDR3: CASSGQGNAETQYF
DNA: TGTGCCAGCTCAGGGCAGGGAAACGCGGAGACCCAGTACTTC

D: -
J: TRBJ2-7
size: -
V: TRBV5-4
CDR3: CASSLSGEQYF
DNA: TGTGCCAGCAGCTTATCCGGTGAGCAGTACTTC

D: -
J: TRBJ1-4
size: -
V: TRBV7-2
CDR3: CASSPRRGNEKLFF
DNA: TGTGCCAGCAGCCCCAGGAGGGGTAATGAAAAACTGTTTTTT

D: -
J: TRBJ1-1
size: -
V: TRBV5-4
CDR3: CASWPSIVNTEAFF
DNA: TGTGCCAGCTGGCCCTCAATCGTGAACACTGAAGCTTTCTTT

D: -
J: TRBJ1-2
size: -
V: TRBV30
CDR3: CAWRATGSGYTF
DNA: TGTGCCTGGAGGGCAACAGGGTCTGGCTACACCTTC

D: -
J: TRBJ2-7
size: -
V: TRBV6-6
CDR3: CASSYRMDPSYEQYF
DNA: TGTGCCAGCAGTTACAGGATGGATCCCTCCTACGAGCAGTACTTC

D: -
J: TRBJ1-1
size: -
V: TRBV20-1
CDR3: CSATENTEAFF
DNA: TGCAGTGCTACAGAGAACACTGAAGCTTTCTTT

D: TRBD1
J: TRBJ1-5
size: -
V: TRBV6-1
CDR3: CASRWTGSSNQPQHF
DNA: TGTGCCAGCAGATGGACAGGGAGTAGCAATCAGCCCCAGCATTTT